This T cell receptor beta chain is drawn from a study of T-cell reconstitution after alpha-beta-depleted transplantation in children. The TCRbeta library was prepared with unique molecular identifiers. TCRdb fed the PCR reads into MiXCR, producing one record per CDR3 protein. The sample lists about 300,000 distinct CDR3 sequences, about a tenth occurring once. The germline V gene has CDR1 SNHLY and CDR2 FYNNEI. Trimming cost V 6 bases and J 3 bases; bases outside gene matches: 3. CDR3 length equals 13 residues. Material: PBMCs, obtained before TCRalphabeta/CD19-depleted stem cell transplant. The rearrangement uses TRBV2 and TRBJ2-3; 7 bases are a match to TRBD1. The sequence was obtained from a boy under two years old with acute myeloid leukemia, due to receive a stem cell transplant. CDR3 DNA: TGTGCCAGCAGCGAGGGGGCAACAGATACGCAGTATTTT. Its translation is CASSEGATDTQYF. The full variable domain, with the rest looked up from reference TRBV2 and TRBJ2-3, is EPEVTQTPSHQVTQMGQEVILRCVPISNHLYFYWYRQILGQKVEFLVSFYNNEISEKSEIFDDQFSVERPDGSNFTLKIRSTKLEDSAMYFCASSEGATDTQYFGPGTRLTVL.